Listed below are T cell receptor beta chains from one sample, sequenced in a study of control samples from healthy donors and cancer patients. Libraries were prepared by immunoSEQ multiplex PCR; TCRdb keeps only in-frame clonotypes and omits some of them. The table includes more than 65,000 clones, around nine tenths detected once. The specimen was PBMCs. These receptors originate from a woman aged 60-75 years with head and neck cancer. Each CDR3 is given with its conserved first and last residue. A D gene is named only where the DNA matches it firmly. Rows may omit the clone size; those that give it use once, few, many or a size class.

size,V,length,D,J,CDR3,DNA
NA,TRBV4-2,12,NA,TRBJ1-1,CASSQQPNEAFF,TGTGCCAGCAGTCAGCAGCCTAACGAAGCTTTCTTT
NA,TRBV10-1,13,NA,TRBJ1-1,CASSRGDNTEAFF,TGCGCCAGCAGTCGAGGGGACAACACTGAAGCTTTCTTT
NA,TRBV9,14,TRBD2,TRBJ2-7,CASSLRGETYEQYF,TGTGCCAGCAGCCTACGGGGGGAAACGTACGAGCAGTACTTC
NA,TRBV2,15,NA,TRBJ2-5,CASSPTTVIQETQYF,TGTGCCAGCAGTCCCACGACAGTAATCCAAGAGACCCAGTACTTC
NA,TRBV6-5,14,TRBD1,TRBJ2-7,CASSYGDRTYEQYF,TGTGCCAGCAGTTACGGGGACAGAACCTACGAGCAGTACTTC
NA,TRBV19,15,TRBD2,TRBJ2-1,CASSQTSVGLGEQFF,TGTGCCAGTAGCCAGACTAGCGTGGGTTTGGGTGAGCAGTTCTTC
NA,TRBV6-4,13,NA,TRBJ1-1,CASSTEENTEAFF,TGTGCCAGCAGTACAGAGGAGAACACTGAAGCTTTCTTT
NA,TRBV7-6,15,NA,TRBJ2-1,CASSNPLAGRNEQFF,TGTGCCAGCAGCAACCCCCTGGCGGGACGGAATGAGCAGTTCTTC
NA,TRBV24-1,16,TRBD1,TRBJ2-1,CATSEGGQGVLSEQFF,TGTGCCACCAGTGAGGGTGGACAGGGCGTTTTATCTGAGCAGTTCTTC
NA,TRBV29-1,12,TRBD1,TRBJ2-5,CSVWTGGETQYF,TGCAGCGTTTGGACAGGGGGCGAGACCCAGTACTTC
NA,TRBV5-5,14,NA,TRBJ2-7,CASSPFVGPYEQYF,TGTGCCAGCAGCCCATTTGTAGGGCCCTACGAGCAGTACTTC
NA,TRBV5-4,17,TRBD2,TRBJ2-5,CASRLFVAGGYQETQYF,TGTGCCAGCAGGTTGTTTGTAGCGGGAGGGTACCAAGAGACCCAGTACTTC
NA,TRBV24-1,16,NA,TRBJ1-1,CATSDGPGSGNTEAFF,TGTGCCACCAGTGACGGACCGGGGTCCGGGAACACTGAAGCTTTCTTT
NA,TRBV6-2/TRBV6-3,16,TRBD1,TRBJ1-1,CASSYRRGRVNTEAFF,TGTGCCAGCAGTTACAGGAGGGGGCGAGTGAACACTGAAGCTTTCTTT
NA,TRBV24-1,16,NA,TRBJ2-1,CATSDQLGGSYNEQFF,TGTGCCACCAGTGATCAACTCGGAGGTTCCTACAATGAGCAGTTCTTC
NA,TRBV27,16,TRBD2,TRBJ2-7,CASSLGASGVIYEQYF,TGTGCCAGCAGTTTAGGTGCTAGCGGTGTGATCTACGAGCAGTACTTC
NA,TRBV18,15,NA,TRBJ2-5,CASSPPVGDQETQYF,TGTGCCAGCTCACCACCAGTCGGGGACCAAGAGACCCAGTACTTC
NA,TRBV12-5,15,TRBD2,TRBJ2-7,CASGYDRTSGYEQYF,TGTGCTAGTGGTTACGACCGGACTAGCGGTTACGAGCAGTACTTC
NA,TRBV7-6,15,TRBD1,TRBJ2-7,CASSQRTGWGGEQYF,TGTGCCAGCAGCCAGAGGACAGGGTGGGGAGGAGAGCAGTACTTC
NA,TRBV27,16,TRBD2,TRBJ2-7,CASSQYREGSSYEQYF,TGTGCCAGCAGTCAGTATCGGGAGGGAAGCTCCTACGAGCAGTACTTC
NA,TRBV6-6,14,NA,TRBJ2-5,CASSYSGHEETQYF,TGTGCCAGCAGTTACTCGGGACATGAGGAGACCCAGTACTTC
NA,TRBV27,14,NA,TRBJ2-1,CASKAGSSYNEQFF,TGTGCCAGCAAAGCGGGTTCCTCCTACAATGAGCAGTTCTTC
NA,TRBV6-4,15,TRBD1,TRBJ2-2,CASSADRGFTGELFF,TGTGCCAGCAGCGCGGACAGGGGTTTCACCGGGGAGCTGTTTTTT
NA,TRBV5-1,15,NA,TRBJ2-1,CASRINRDPGNEQFF,TGCGCCAGCAGAATTAACAGGGACCCCGGTAATGAGCAGTTCTTC
NA,TRBV4-2,17,TRBD2,TRBJ2-1,CASRYNSGSGIYNEQFF,TGTGCCAGCAGATATAATAGCGGGAGCGGTATCTACAATGAGCAGTTCTTC
NA,TRBV4-2,18,TRBD1,TRBJ1-4,CASSQVVGQGPTNEKLFF,TGTGCCAGCAGCCAAGTAGTAGGACAGGGACCAACTAATGAAAAACTGTTTTTT
once,TRBV29-1,14,TRBD1,TRBJ2-3,CSDRDRGRSDTQYF,TGCAGCGACAGGGACAGGGGGAGATCGGATACGCAGTATTTT
once,TRBV5-1,16,TRBD2,TRBJ2-1,CASSLGLAGGGNEQFF,TGCGCCAGCAGCTTGGGACTAGCGGGAGGGGGCAATGAGCAGTTCTTC
NA,TRBV7-2,14,TRBD1,TRBJ1-5,CASSLGQGDQPQHF,TGTGCCAGCAGCTTAGGACAGGGAGATCAGCCCCAGCATTTT
NA,TRBV10-3,16,TRBD2,TRBJ2-4,CAISERTSGTGDIQYF,TGTGCCATCAGTGAGAGGACTAGCGGGACGGGAGACATTCAGTACTTC
NA,TRBV6-1,17,TRBD1,TRBJ1-5,CASSDFGQGAINQPQHF,TGTGCCAGCAGTGACTTTGGACAGGGGGCTATCAATCAGCCCCAGCATTTT
NA,TRBV6-2/TRBV6-3,15,TRBD1,TRBJ1-1,CASSYPGQMNTEAFF,TGTGCCAGCAGTTACCCGGGACAGATGAACACTGAAGCTTTCTTT
NA,TRBV6-2/TRBV6-3,15,NA,TRBJ1-4,CASSGPGGANEKLFF,TGTGCCAGCAGTGGCCCCGGGGGAGCTAATGAAAAACTGTTTTTT
NA,TRBV10-3,14,NA,TRBJ1-1,CAISEPEKNTEAFF,TGTGCCATCAGTGAGCCTGAGAAGAACACTGAAGCTTTCTTT
NA,TRBV7-3,16,NA,TRBJ2-2,CASSATSFENTGELFF,TGTGCCAGCAGCGCAACTAGCTTTGAGAACACCGGGGAGCTGTTTTTT
once,TRBV7-2,15,NA,TRBJ2-2,CASSSRLANTGELFF,TGTGCCAGCAGCTCCCGACTAGCGAACACCGGGGAGCTGTTTTTT
NA,TRBV14,16,TRBD2,TRBJ2-7,CASSPISGRASGEQYF,TGTGCCAGCAGCCCAATATCGGGGAGGGCGTCGGGTGAGCAGTACTTC
once,TRBV7-3,17,NA,TRBJ2-3,CASSLMMKATRADTQYF,TGTGCCAGCAGCTTAATGATGAAAGCGACGCGGGCCGATACGCAGTATTTT
NA,TRBV9,16,TRBD2,TRBJ2-2,CASSGYSGANTGELFF,TGTGCCAGCAGCGGATATAGCGGGGCGAACACCGGGGAGCTGTTTTTT
once,TRBV20-1,19,TRBD1,TRBJ2-2,CSASKTTAQGARGTGELFF,TGCAGTGCTAGTAAAACAACGGCACAGGGGGCGCGTGGCACCGGGGAGCTGTTTTTT
NA,TRBV28,16,NA,TRBJ2-7,CASSLDLRARAYEQYF,TGTGCCAGCAGTTTAGACCTCAGGGCGCGGGCCTACGAGCAGTACTTC
NA,TRBV19,12,TRBD1,TRBJ1-4,CASSTGQGKLFF,TGTGCCAGTAGTACAGGACAGGGGAAACTGTTTTTT
NA,TRBV28,14,NA,TRBJ2-1,CASSSPETRNEQFF,TGTGCCAGCAGTTCGCCTGAGACTCGCAATGAGCAGTTCTTC
few,TRBV28,14,NA,TRBJ1-2,CASSLGQISDGYTF,TGTGCCAGCAGTTTAGGACAGATATCGGATGGCTACACCTTC
NA,TRBV5-4,12,NA,TRBJ1-2,CASSFQGYGYTF,TGTGCCAGCAGCTTTCAGGGCTATGGCTACACCTTC
NA,TRBV29-1,13,NA,TRBJ2-6,CSVQRSGANVLTF,TGCAGCGTTCAGCGCTCTGGGGCCAACGTCCTGACTTTC
NA,TRBV19,12,NA,TRBJ2-5,CASSIDRGTLYF,TGTGCCAGTAGTATAGATCGAGGGACTCTGTACTTC
NA,TRBV5-1,13,NA,TRBJ2-7,CASSSQTTYEQYF,TGCGCCAGCAGCTCCCAGACCACCTACGAGCAGTACTTC
NA,TRBV10-1,15,NA,TRBJ2-3,CASAPGSRGTDTQYF,TGCGCCAGCGCCCCCGGGAGCCGGGGCACAGATACGCAGTATTTT
NA,TRBV6-6,17,NA,TRBJ2-6,CASSQFGQNSGANVLTF,TGTGCCAGCAGTCAATTCGGACAAAACTCTGGGGCCAACGTCCTGACTTTC
NA,TRBV7-3,14,TRBD1,TRBJ2-1,CASSMTGGYNEQFF,TGTGCCAGCAGCATGACAGGGGGCTACAATGAGCAGTTCTTC
NA,TRBV30,13,NA,TRBJ1-5,CAWSPGSNQPQHF,TGTGCCTGGAGTCCAGGTAGCAATCAGCCCCAGCATTTT